The source of this T cell receptor beta chain is a study of Ad26.COV2.S vaccination and SARS-CoV-2 variants. V was pared by 5 bases and J by 9 bases, with 14 bases between. Germline-derived CDR1 and CDR2 are LNHDA and SQIVND (reference sequence). This CDR3 is built from 13 residues. Sequenced by immunoSEQ multiplex PCR; TCRdb stores in-frame clones only, minus some. The top ten hold around 1.5% of the sample, which has about 680,000 clones, 70% to 90% seen once. Treatment of the sample: roughly 19 received Ad26.COV2.S at low or high dose, single or two shots; 5 received placebo; per-sample allocation not given. Sampling took place 63 days after the first vaccine or placebo injection.

The chain joins TRBV19 to TRBJ1-5; D remains ambiguous. The sequence was collected from a person between 18 and 65 years old who received the Ad26.COV2.S COVID-19 vaccine or a placebo. The sequences come from peripheral blood, collected in a trial of Ad26.COV2.S vaccine versus placebo. The CDR3 spells CASSPTTSWPQHF. DNA of the CDR3: TGTGCCAGTAGTCCTACTACTTCTTGGCCCCAGCATTTT.